The clone carrying this TCR beta chain was found many times. What it binds is not known. This specimen comes from a study of T cells in Graves' hyperthyroidism and ophthalmopathy. Study outcomes and limitations: The model's output predicted ophthalmopathy at a median of roughly seven months prior to onset.

Amplification targeted TCR beta CDR3 regions from RNA transcripts. The TCR CDR3 was amplified in a first-round RT-PCR using the HTBI primer set. TCRdb used MiXCR to reprocess the multiplex PCR reads, holding one entry per CDR3 protein. Of 450,000 to 700,000 distinct CDR3 sequences detected, around 42% appear once; the ten largest clones hold 7.5% to 8.5%. Patients aged 18 to 65 had newly diagnosed hyperthyroidism of under 2 months' duration. Patients having uncontrolled infection, another autoimmune disease, pregnancy or lactation were not included. The diagnostic basis comprised clinical symptoms, serum thyroxine and TRAb, thyroid ultrasound and orbital computed tomography. CDR3 length: 16 residues. Trimming removed 4 bases at V and 3 bases at J, with 21 bases between. Per germline, CDR1 SQVTM and CDR2 ANQGSEA.

The chain employs TRBV29-1 and TRBJ1-1, with a tentative D call TRBD1 (6 bases). The source material was peripheral blood or thyroid tissue (not recorded which). The receptor was isolated from a young woman with Graves' hyperthyroidism. CDR3 coding DNA: TGCAGCGTTGTCCCTCTCCCCCCAGGGGTCGACACTGAAGCTTTCTTT. This encodes CSVVPLPPGVDTEAFF.